This record concerns one T cell receptor beta chain sequence. After removal of 2 bases from V and 4 bases from J, the junction contained 11 bases not matched to a gene. Germline lookup yields CDR1 KGHDR and CDR2 SFDVKD. The CDR3 covers 17 residues. The sample comes from a study of blood T cell repertoires in COVID-19. Study context: Nucleic acid was either cDNA or gDNA, and it came from T cells, B-cell-depleted T cells, or PBMCs.

Original methodology: Counts of nucleated cells, estimated from reference gene primer amplification, were obtained. Assay: immunoSEQ multiplex PCR; the TCRdb copy retains only in-frame clones and omits some. V and J calls and clone size are copied from that table; D and trimming were computed from the DNA. The sample contains 200,000 to 250,000 clones, over 75% of which appear only once. This sequence was found in a woman in her sixties or seventies with COVID-19, enrolled during active disease. The chain joins TRBV24-1 to TRBJ2-3; 7 bases are a match to TRBD1. Sequencing was performed on peripheral blood. CDR3 DNA: TGTGCCACCAGTGATTCCCGACAGGGAAGAAGGGCAGATACGCAGTATTTT. Protein: CATSDSRQGRRADTQYF.